This section outlines one T cell receptor beta chain sequence together with its context. These data are taken from a study of PD-L1 blockade in urothelial cancer. Study-wide background: Male patients with bladder-origin urothelial cancer numbered about 90% of the 29. Chemotherapy regimens numbering 0 to 3 had been given to patients. Blood analysis took place 3 weeks (second dose) and 6 weeks after treatment start.

The time point here: peripheral blood 6 weeks after treatment start. Individual patients had between 1 and 8 samples, taken pretreatment and on-treatment. Method: immunoSEQ multiplex PCR; TCRdb's copy keeps in-frame clones and lacks some. The sample has approximately 93,000 clones, around 78% seen once. V lost 4 bases, J lost 5 bases, and 2 bases stayed unmatched. The CDR3 runs to 13 residues. Germline lookup yields CDR1 MGHDK and CDR2 SYGVNS. The chain uses TRBV25-1 and TRBJ2-1, with 7 positions matching TRBD2. The sample here was PBMCs, taken around atezolizumab (anti-PD-L1) treatment. The TCR sequence derives from a man between 70 and 80 years old with urothelial cancer. This CDR3 reads CASSVAGDNEQFF. Here the CDR3 DNA reads TGTGCCAGCAGTGTCGCGGGAGACAATGAGCAGTTCTTC. Full variable domain (outside the CDR3, taken from reference TRBV25-1 and TRBJ2-1): EADIYQTPRYLVIGTGKKITLECSQTMGHDKMYWYQQDPGMELHLIHYSYGVNSTEKGDLSSESTVSRIRTEHFPLTLESARPSHTSQYLCASSVAGDNEQFFGPGTRLTVL.